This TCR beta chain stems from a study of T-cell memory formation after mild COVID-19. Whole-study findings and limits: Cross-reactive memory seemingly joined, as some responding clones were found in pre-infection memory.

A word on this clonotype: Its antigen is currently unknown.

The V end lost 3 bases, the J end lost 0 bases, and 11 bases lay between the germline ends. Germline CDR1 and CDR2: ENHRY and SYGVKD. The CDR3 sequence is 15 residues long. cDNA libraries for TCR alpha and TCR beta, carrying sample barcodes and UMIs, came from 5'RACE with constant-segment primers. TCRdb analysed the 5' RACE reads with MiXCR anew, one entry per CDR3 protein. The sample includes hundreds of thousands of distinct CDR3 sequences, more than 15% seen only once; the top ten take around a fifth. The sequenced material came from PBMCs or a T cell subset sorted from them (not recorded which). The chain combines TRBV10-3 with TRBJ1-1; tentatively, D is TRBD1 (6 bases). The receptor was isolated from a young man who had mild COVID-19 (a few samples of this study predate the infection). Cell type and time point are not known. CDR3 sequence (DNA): TGTGCCATCAGTGACAAGGGGGGCATGAACACTGAAGCTTTCTTT. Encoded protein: CAISDKGGMNTEAFF.